Listed below are T cell receptor beta chains from one sample, sequenced in a study of CD8 T cells in Susac syndrome. Each CDR3 protein gets one entry after TCRdb re-called the immunoSEQ multiplex PCR reads with MiXCR. Altogether about 250,000 distinct CDR3 sequences are present, 93% being singletons, with the ten largest covering about 0.071%. Material: CD4+ T cells from PBMCs. The source of these receptors is a human donor with multiple sclerosis. The CDR3 runs from the conserved cysteine through the conserved F or W. The order of the fields is CDR3 DNA, CDR3 protein, J gene, D gene, V gene, clone size. D genes are given only for firm matches. For some rows the clone size is stated as once, few or many, or as a class when expanded; others skip it.

DNA: TGTGCCAGCAGCTTATTATGGGGGGTACGGGACACCGGGGAGCTGTTTTTT
CDR3: CASSLLWGVRDTGELFF
J: TRBJ2-2
D: -
V: TRBV11-2
size: -

DNA: TGTGCCAGCAGCGGGAGCACAGGATGGTCACTGGGCAGGAGATTTGAAGCTTTCTTT
CDR3: CASSGSTGWSLGRRFEAFF
J: TRBJ1-1
D: -
V: TRBV5-8
size: -

DNA: TGCAGCGTTAGTATGAGGACTCGAGCGGATACGCAGTATTTT
CDR3: CSVSMRTRADTQYF
J: TRBJ2-3
D: -
V: TRBV29-1
size: -

DNA: TGCGCCACCCGACCATTGACAGGGTGGGACACCGGGGAGCTGTTTTTT
CDR3: CATRPLTGWDTGELFF
J: TRBJ2-2
D: TRBD1
V: TRBV5-1
size: -

DNA: TGTGCCAGCAGTTTTGGGACAGTTGCAACTAATGAAAAACTGTTTTTT
CDR3: CASSFGTVATNEKLFF
J: TRBJ1-4
D: TRBD1
V: TRBV12-3/TRBV12-4
size: -

DNA: TGTGCCAGCAGCGAGGGTGGAGGTTGGCAAGAGACCCAGTACTTC
CDR3: CASSEGGGWQETQYF
J: TRBJ2-5
D: -
V: TRBV9
size: -

DNA: TGTGCCAGCAGCTCGCCTGAGAGAACAGGAAAACTGTTTTTT
CDR3: CASSSPERTGKLFF
J: TRBJ1-4
D: -
V: TRBV7-9
size: once

DNA: TGTGCCAGCAGCTTGGCGGGTACCGGGGAGCTGTTTTTT
CDR3: CASSLAGTGELFF
J: TRBJ2-2
D: -
V: TRBV5-4
size: -

DNA: TGTGCCAGCAGACCTGGCGGGGCCTACGAGCAGTACTTC
CDR3: CASRPGGAYEQYF
J: TRBJ2-7
D: -
V: TRBV5-4
size: -

DNA: TGTGCCAGCAAACTAAACTCCGCACATGGCTACACCTTC
CDR3: CASKLNSAHGYTF
J: TRBJ1-2
D: -
V: TRBV27
size: -

DNA: TGTGCCAGCTCACTGGGACAGGGGGAACAGCCCCAGCATTTT
CDR3: CASSLGQGEQPQHF
J: TRBJ1-5
D: TRBD1
V: TRBV18
size: -

DNA: TGTGCCAGCAGCCACAAGGGGGACAGGGTTCACGAGCAGTACTTC
CDR3: CASSHKGDRVHEQYF
J: TRBJ2-7
D: TRBD1
V: TRBV14
size: -

DNA: TGCGCCAGCAGCCGCGGACACGAAGAGACCCAGTACTTC
CDR3: CASSRGHEETQYF
J: TRBJ2-5
D: -
V: TRBV5-1
size: -

DNA: TGTGCCAGCACCCTTGGGGGAGGGACGCGCGCGACCCAGTACTTC
CDR3: CASTLGGGTRATQYF
J: TRBJ2-5
D: TRBD2
V: TRBV12-3/TRBV12-4
size: -

DNA: TGTGCCACCGAGGATAGGGCGGCTAATGAAAAACTGTTTTTT
CDR3: CATEDRAANEKLFF
J: TRBJ1-4
D: -
V: TRBV19
size: -

DNA: TGCAGTGCTAGAGAGCAGGGACGGGCCGGGGGTGAAGCTTTCTTT
CDR3: CSAREQGRAGGEAFF
J: TRBJ1-1
D: -
V: TRBV20-1
size: -

DNA: TGTGCCAGCAGTACCCGGACAGGCAATCAGCCCCAGCATTTT
CDR3: CASSTRTGNQPQHF
J: TRBJ1-5
D: -
V: TRBV28
size: once

DNA: TGTGCCAGCATCGAGTTGGGGCGCACAGATACGCAGTATTTT
CDR3: CASIELGRTDTQYF
J: TRBJ2-3
D: -
V: TRBV5-6
size: -

DNA: TGCGCCAGCAGCCTGGGGGCTGTTACGGGAGAGGATGGCTACACCTTC
CDR3: CASSLGAVTGEDGYTF
J: TRBJ1-2
D: -
V: TRBV4-1
size: -

DNA: TGCGCCAGCAGCTTGGAGGGACAGCCAACCACAGATACGCAGTATTTT
CDR3: CASSLEGQPTTDTQYF
J: TRBJ2-3
D: TRBD1
V: TRBV5-1
size: few

DNA: TGTGCCAGTAGTATTCCTAGCGGGAGATCGACCCAGTACTTC
CDR3: CASSIPSGRSTQYF
J: TRBJ2-5
D: TRBD2
V: TRBV19
size: -

DNA: TGTGCCAGCAGCTCGCACGGGAGCTCTGGAAACACCATATATTTT
CDR3: CASSSHGSSGNTIYF
J: TRBJ1-3
D: -
V: TRBV7-2
size: -

DNA: TGTGCCAGCAGCCAAGCCGAAAAACTCCGGGACAGTGAAGCTTTCTTT
CDR3: CASSQAEKLRDSEAFF
J: TRBJ1-1
D: TRBD1
V: TRBV3-1
size: -

DNA: TGTGCCACCAGTGACAGAGACAGGGGCGGCGGGGAGCTGTTTTTT
CDR3: CATSDRDRGGGELFF
J: TRBJ2-2
D: TRBD1
V: TRBV24-1
size: -

DNA: TGTGCTAGTGGTTTGAGGCAAGAGACCCAGTACTTC
CDR3: CASGLRQETQYF
J: TRBJ2-5
D: -
V: TRBV12-5
size: -

DNA: TGTGCCAGCAAGTCCGAGCGGGGGGTTGCAGATACGCAGTATTTT
CDR3: CASKSERGVADTQYF
J: TRBJ2-3
D: TRBD2
V: TRBV27
size: -

DNA: TGTGCCAGCAGTTTTTTCCGGACAGGGCACTCTGGGGCCAACGTCCTGACTTTC
CDR3: CASSFFRTGHSGANVLTF
J: TRBJ2-6
D: TRBD1
V: TRBV27
size: -

DNA: TGCGCCAGTGCAGATCGCGGAAGCACAGATACGCAGTATTTT
CDR3: CASADRGSTDTQYF
J: TRBJ2-3
D: -
V: TRBV4-1
size: -

DNA: TGTGCCAGCAGTCCACCCCTGCGGGGGGCCGGGGGAGATACGCAGTATTTT
CDR3: CASSPPLRGAGGDTQYF
J: TRBJ2-3
D: TRBD2
V: TRBV25-1
size: -

DNA: TGCAGTGCTAACATAGCGGGGGACTCCTACGAGCAGTACTTC
CDR3: CSANIAGDSYEQYF
J: TRBJ2-7
D: TRBD2
V: TRBV20-1
size: -

DNA: TGCGCCAGCCGAGGGAGGTCCAGCTCCTACGAGCAGTACTTC
CDR3: CASRGRSSSYEQYF
J: TRBJ2-7
D: -
V: TRBV5-1
size: -

DNA: TGCAGTGCTCATCGGGACTCCTACTACTCCTACGAGCAGTACTTC
CDR3: CSAHRDSYYSYEQYF
J: TRBJ2-7
D: -
V: TRBV20-1
size: -

DNA: TGTGCCAGCAATTTGGGGTTTTCTGGAAACACCATATATTTT
CDR3: CASNLGFSGNTIYF
J: TRBJ1-3
D: -
V: TRBV6-6
size: -

DNA: TGTGCCAGCAGTCTACCCCTATTGACAGGGAGGCACGAGCAGTACTTC
CDR3: CASSLPLLTGRHEQYF
J: TRBJ2-7
D: -
V: TRBV28
size: -

DNA: TGTGCCAGCAGTGAATATCATCACGGGGGCTACACCTTC
CDR3: CASSEYHHGGYTF
J: TRBJ1-2
D: -
V: TRBV25-1
size: -

DNA: TGTGCCAGCAGTTTATTAAGGGGAGATACGCAGTATTTT
CDR3: CASSLLRGDTQYF
J: TRBJ2-3
D: -
V: TRBV12-3/TRBV12-4
size: few

DNA: TGTGCCAGCAGCGTCGCGACAGGGAGGGAGACCCAGTACTTC
CDR3: CASSVATGRETQYF
J: TRBJ2-5
D: -
V: TRBV11-3
size: few

DNA: TGTGCCAGCAAGGGACTAGCGGGAGAGGGAGGTCCATCAGATACGCAGTATTTT
CDR3: CASKGLAGEGGPSDTQYF
J: TRBJ2-3
D: TRBD2
V: TRBV27
size: once

DNA: TGCGCCAGCAGCACAGAGGAGCAGGGATGTCAGCCCCAGCATTTT
CDR3: CASSTEEQGCQPQHF
J: TRBJ1-5
D: -
V: TRBV23-1
size: -

DNA: TGTGCCAGCAGCTCGCCGGGACTAGCGAACACCGGGGAGCTGTTTTTT
CDR3: CASSSPGLANTGELFF
J: TRBJ2-2
D: TRBD2
V: TRBV7-9
size: -

DNA: TGCAGTGCTCCCTTGTCCTACAATGAGCAGTTCTTC
CDR3: CSAPLSYNEQFF
J: TRBJ2-1
D: -
V: TRBV20-1
size: -

DNA: TGTGCCAGCAGTCCCAGGACAGGGTACGTTGAAGCTTTCTTT
CDR3: CASSPRTGYVEAFF
J: TRBJ1-1
D: TRBD1
V: TRBV27
size: -

DNA: TGTGCCAGCAGCCCGATCGACAGGGGATCCAGCGAGCAGTACTTC
CDR3: CASSPIDRGSSEQYF
J: TRBJ2-7
D: TRBD1
V: TRBV6-5
size: -

DNA: TGTGCCAGCAGCCTAAGAGACAGCCCGATGGAAGCTTTCTTT
CDR3: CASSLRDSPMEAFF
J: TRBJ1-1
D: -
V: TRBV11-2
size: -

DNA: TGTGCCAGCAGTGAAGTGACTCCCCTTAACACCGGGGAGCTGTTTTTT
CDR3: CASSEVTPLNTGELFF
J: TRBJ2-2
D: -
V: TRBV2
size: once

DNA: TGCAGTGCTAGAGCTAGCGGGGGGCCCACAGATACGCAGTATTTT
CDR3: CSARASGGPTDTQYF
J: TRBJ2-3
D: TRBD2
V: TRBV20-1
size: -

DNA: TGCGCCAGCAGCTTGGGCGGGGGGGTAAATGAGCAGTTCTTC
CDR3: CASSLGGGVNEQFF
J: TRBJ2-1
D: TRBD2
V: TRBV5-1
size: once

DNA: TGTGCCTGGATGTTGGGGGCGGGCGGTGGCTACACCTTC
CDR3: CAWMLGAGGGYTF
J: TRBJ1-2
D: -
V: TRBV30
size: -

DNA: TGTGCCAGCAACGCGGACAGGGTAAATGAAAAACTGTTTTTT
CDR3: CASNADRVNEKLFF
J: TRBJ1-4
D: TRBD1
V: TRBV2
size: -

DNA: TGCGCCAGCAGCCCGACAGGGGGCGGGTCAGATACGCAGTATTTT
CDR3: CASSPTGGGSDTQYF
J: TRBJ2-3
D: TRBD1
V: TRBV5-1
size: -

DNA: TGTGCCACCAGCAGAGATCCGAGAGAGACCCAGTACTTC
CDR3: CATSRDPRETQYF
J: TRBJ2-5
D: -
V: TRBV15
size: -

DNA: TGTGCCACCAGCAGGGCTCAGGGGGCCAGCTTTGAAGCTTTCTTT
CDR3: CATSRAQGASFEAFF
J: TRBJ1-1
D: TRBD1
V: TRBV15
size: -

DNA: TGTGCCACCAGGGGCAGGGCGATTGCCGGGGAGCTGTTTTTT
CDR3: CATRGRAIAGELFF
J: TRBJ2-2
D: -
V: TRBV6-9
size: -